Below, 3 T cell receptor beta chains from the same sample are listed, as sequenced in a study of cytomegalovirus exposure and HLA in healthy donors. PCR amplification relied on 60 Vbeta primers (plus 13 Jbeta primers). Sequencing was performed with immunoSEQ multiplex PCR; in TCRdb, only in-frame clones are kept and a portion is missing. The data show approximately 210,000 clones, with roughly 76% seen just once and less than 2.5% held by the top ten. The material sequenced was PBMCs. The receptors derive from a woman aged 25 to 45 in good health and CMV-seropositive.

The V gene is TRBV7-2, the J gene TRBJ1-2; 10 nucleotides align to TRBD1. The CDR3 length is 16 residues. Germline V gene sequence: CDR1 SGHTA, CDR2 FQGNSA. J was trimmed by 3 bases and V by 1 base; bases with no gene match: 5. The CDR3 DNA reads TGTGCCAGCAGCTTAGGACAGGGGGCGAGTTACTATGGCTACACCTTC. It specifies CASSLGQGASYYGYTF.

This clone occurred once. CDR3 DNA sequence: TGTGCCAGCTCACCCGTAGAGGGAGACGAGCAGTACTTC. Translation gives CASSPVEGDEQYF. V is TRBV18 and J is TRBJ2-7; possibly TRBD2 for D (5 bases). The CDR3 has 13 residues. CDR1 and CDR2 (germline): KGHSH, LQKENI. V was pared by 3 bases and J by 5 bases, with 11 bases between.

The chain links TRBV19 to TRBJ1-1; TRBD1 matches at 7 bases. V lost 7 bases, J lost 4 bases, and 9 bases stayed unmatched. Germline-derived CDR1 and CDR2 are LNHDA and SQIVND (reference sequence). The CDR3 contains 14 residues. The CDR3 DNA reads as TGTGCCAGTAAGAACGGAGGGGGCATCACTGAAGCTTTCTTT. It is translated as CASKNGGGITEAFF. Full variable domain (outside the CDR3, taken from reference TRBV19 and TRBJ1-1): DGGITQSPKYLFRKEGQNVTLSCEQNLNHDAMYWYRQDPGQGLRLIYYSQIVNDFQKGDIAEGYSVSREKKESFPLTVTSAQKNPTAFYLCASKNGGGITEAFFGQGTRLTVV.